This TCR beta chain was recorded in a study of shared clonotypes between healthy human individuals (dated by TCRdb to the early 2020s). Background on the whole study: The cohort included a few men and two women between 18 and 49 years of age. To increase sequencing depth and limit assay-specific biases, TCR repertoire library preparation and sequencing were carried out by different laboratories using diverse techniques. For each donor, three plates each were used for CD4 naive and CD4 memory, two plates were used for CD8 naive, and one plate was used for CD8 memory. Between about 0.94 and 10 billion PBMCs per donor were obtained by leukapheresis. Blood TCR repertoires of about five healthy adults were deeply sequenced to estimate repertoire size and the extent of clonotype sharing between individuals. Study-wide findings and limitations: Rarefaction of sorted-subset datasets indicated incomplete sequencing despite the large sequencing depth. Because the study included a small number of donors, the genetic and exposure-history diversity represented was limited. Sampling was restricted to blood, and TCR repertoires in tissue are likely to differ from TCR repertoires in blood. Compared with non-shared clonotypes, the clonotypes found in all four sorted-subset donors had higher generation probabilities. Naive subsets generally had larger estimated clonotype richness than memory subsets did. Pairwise subsampling indicated that sequencing depth was expected to affect the degree of clonotype sharing among donors. Across a handful of donors, about 4.5% of naive CD4, roughly 3.4% of naive CD8, 2.3% of memory CD4, and 0.4% to 0.45% of memory CD8 clonotypes were shared.

Using the deep immunoSEQ assay, multiplex PCR amplified TCR CDR3 regions from genomic DNA. Extracted genomic DNA from each cell subset was distributed evenly across all wells of several immunoSEQ 96-well plates, and each plate was treated as a replicate. For sorted subsets, around 200 ng genomic DNA, equal to tens of thousands of T cell genomes, was loaded into each replicate PCR. Purified libraries were measured with a Qubit 3.0 fluorometer, size-checked on a Bioanalyzer 2100, and measured again with the KAPA Library Quantification kit. Each immunoSEQ 96-well plate was sequenced on its own single-read 150-cycle Illumina NextSeq 550 flow cell. The authors' pipeline ran thus. Because the immunoSEQ output included only junctional sequences and no quality scores, the filtering could not be the same as the filtering used for full-length reads. Sequences were annotated with PyIR, a Python wrapper for IgBLAST v1.9, using IMGT germline references to assign V/J genes and CDR3. Reads with weak V/J assignments (E-value above 1e-6), missing CDR3, stop codons, out-of-frame junctions, or ambiguous translated residues were removed. A V3J clonotype was defined by an identical inferred V gene, J gene, and CDR3 amino acid sequence. Percentage overlap between repertoires was computed as shared unique clonotypes divided by the size of the smaller repertoire. Three approaches were used to assess repertoire richness: RTK rarefaction, the Chao1 estimator, and Recon v2.1 estimates of unobserved clonotypes. OLGA was used to compute generation probabilities for all TCRbeta clonotypes that the gDNA method yielded from a few donors. TCRdb obtained this table from immuneACCESS and retained in-frame rearrangements with V and J assigned. These tables miss some clones; where compared with another copy, unresolved V genes account for less than half of the shortfall, and the remainder is unexplained. D and trimming were read from the DNA, whereas the V and J calls and clone size are those reported in that table. Within this sample are approximately 640,000 clones, with 90% of them counted one time only. The ten largest clones add up to 34% of the sample.

The germline V gene (reference sequence) gives CDR1 as SEHNR and CDR2 as FQNEAQ. The CDR3 numbers 16 residues from cysteine through phenylalanine. The sequence is cut down to CDR3 DNA, 48 bases in frame from base 1. Unmatched junction bases come to 7, with V trimmed by 4 bases and J by 2 bases. Worth noting for this clone: Its target antigen remains unknown. Qualities for individual bases were not recorded, and no much larger clone is one base off.

The donors were healthy, HIV-negative adults who had no recently reported acute infections or vaccinations. Every donor was a Caucasian adult living in Nashville, Tennessee, USA. The CD8 memory samples were a combination of magnetically selected CD45RO+ cells and CCR7-negative CD45RA+ effector memory (TemRA) cells. Blood was obtained by leukapheresis, after which PBMCs were separated by Ficoll-Histopaque density gradient centrifugation and cryopreserved in liquid nitrogen vapor phase. Analytical flow cytometry was used to check the purity and quantity of every magnetically sorted T cell population. Each sorted fraction had its genomic DNA isolated and then quantified by UV absorbance on a Nanodrop 2000c.

Specimen: memory CD8+ T cells from PBMCs. The cell subset or site label corresponds to: CD45RO+ cells pooled with CCR7-negative TemRA cells. The TCR comes from a man aged 18 to 29 in good health. Some clones in this sample may be carry-over from other donors' samples. The chain employs TRBV7-9 and TRBJ2-7, with TRBD2 matching 11 junction bases. The CDR3: CASSSDFSGRAYEQYF. The nucleotides are TGTGCCAGCAGCTCGGACTTTAGCGGGAGGGCCTACGAGCAGTACTTC.